Listed below are T cell receptor beta chains from one sample, sequenced in a study of sequential checkpoint blockade in melanoma. The table came from immunoSEQ multiplex PCR; TCRdb's copy has only in-frame clones and leaves some out. The sample has about 11,000 clones, around 84% seen once. The source was CD8+ T cells sorted from blood (inferred from file names), collected from a patient given nivolumab and ipilimumab in sequence. The receptors were gathered from a human donor with melanoma. CDR3s include the opening cysteine and the closing phenylalanine or tryptophan. Each record gives: D gene, V gene, clone size, J gene, CDR3 DNA, CDR3 protein. The D gene is left open where the match is weak. For some rows the clone size is stated as once, few or many, or as a class when expanded; others skip it.

TRBD1	TRBV6-4	NA	TRBJ2-1	TGTGCCAGCAGTCCAGGGGGCGCTGACTACAATGAGCAGTTCTTC	CASSPGGADYNEQFF
TRBD1	TRBV19	large	TRBJ1-2	TGTGCCAGTAGTAAGGGACAGCTTAACTATGGCTACACCTTC	CASSKGQLNYGYTF
TRBD1	TRBV28	NA	TRBJ1-4	TGTGCCAGCAGCCCCTTGGGGACAGGTGAAGAAAAACTGTTTTTT	CASSPLGTGEEKLFF
TRBD1	TRBV7-9	NA	TRBJ1-2	TGCGCCAGCAGCTTAGGGACAGGGGTTGGCTACACCTTC	CASSLGTGVGYTF
NA	TRBV19	once	TRBJ2-3	TGTGCCAGTAGTATTTCCGGGTGGGCAGATACGCAGTATTTT	CASSISGWADTQYF
TRBD1	TRBV13	once	TRBJ1-1	TGTGCCAGCAGCTACGGGGACAGGGAAGAAGCTTTCTTT	CASSYGDREEAFF
TRBD2	TRBV10-2	NA	TRBJ2-2	TGCGCCAGCAGTGAGTCACGTTACTTCTCAGCGGGGGTGAACACCGGGGAGCTGTTTTTT	CASSESRYFSAGVNTGELFF
NA	TRBV7-8	NA	TRBJ2-3	TGTGCCAGCGGGACTCTATACGGGGATACGCAGTATTTT	CASGTLYGDTQYF
TRBD2	TRBV27	NA	TRBJ2-3	TGTGCCAGCAGTCATAGAGCCGAATGGACTAGCGGGTTCACAGATACGCAGTATTTT	CASSHRAEWTSGFTDTQYF
TRBD1	TRBV5-1	NA	TRBJ2-1	TGCGCCAGCAGCAAAGGGACAGGGGGCTCCTACAATGAGCAGTTCTTC	CASSKGTGGSYNEQFF
TRBD1	TRBV2	NA	TRBJ2-6	TGTGCCAGCACCCGTCAAGTGGGACAGGGGTCCTCTGGGGCCAACGTCCTGACTTTC	CASTRQVGQGSSGANVLTF
NA	TRBV27	NA	TRBJ1-2	TGTGCCAGCAGTTTATCACGGGGGGTCAGTGGCTACACCTTC	CASSLSRGVSGYTF
NA	TRBV13	few	TRBJ2-2	TGTGCCAGCAGCCCGAACCCGGAGACCGGGGAGCTGTTTTTT	CASSPNPETGELFF
NA	TRBV5-8	NA	TRBJ1-1	TGTGCCAGCAGCTTGTCGTGGGGGGGTGCTTTCTTT	CASSLSWGGAFF
TRBD1	TRBV28	NA	TRBJ1-1	TGTGCCAGCAGTTCCCCTCAGAAGGGACAGGCTGAAGCTTTCTTT	CASSSPQKGQAEAFF
NA	TRBV30	NA	TRBJ2-1	TGTGCCTGGAGTCCTAGGACAGACTACAATGAGCAGTTCTTC	CAWSPRTDYNEQFF
NA	TRBV9	NA	TRBJ2-1	TGTGCCAGCAGCGTACCCCCGGAGGGAGTCAATGAGCAGTTCTTC	CASSVPPEGVNEQFF
NA	TRBV27	few	TRBJ2-1	TGTGCCAGCAGTTTAGGGGGGACTTACAATGAGCAGTTCTTC	CASSLGGTYNEQFF
NA	TRBV9	NA	TRBJ1-2	TGTGCCAGCAGCGTCACAGAAAGGGGTCAGCCCGGGAGTGGCTACACCTTC	CASSVTERGQPGSGYTF
TRBD1	TRBV7-9	NA	TRBJ2-7	TGTGCCAGCAGCTTAGGCAGGGGGCCTTTCTACGAGCAGTACTTC	CASSLGRGPFYEQYF
TRBD2	TRBV10-2	NA	TRBJ2-7	TGCGCCAGCCACGGGACTAGTGTCTACGAGCAGTACTTC	CASHGTSVYEQYF
NA	TRBV4-1	NA	TRBJ1-2	TGCGCCAGCAGCTACAGTCCCGGGAGCCGGAACTATGGCTACACCTTC	CASSYSPGSRNYGYTF
NA	TRBV10-3	NA	TRBJ2-7	TGTGCCATCAGTGGACTGAGCTTTTGGGAGCAGTACTTC	CAISGLSFWEQYF
TRBD1	TRBV9	NA	TRBJ1-6	TGTGCCAGCAGCCCCCTGGACAGGGTTCGGGGTAATTCACCCCTCCACTTT	CASSPLDRVRGNSPLHF
TRBD1	TRBV18	few	TRBJ2-1	TGTGCCAGCTCACCCGGGACAGCTGAGAATGAGCAGTTCTTC	CASSPGTAENEQFF
TRBD1	TRBV13	NA	TRBJ2-7	TGTGCCAGCAGCCAAAACCCCGCCGGGACAGGATTCTACGAGCAGTACTTC	CASSQNPAGTGFYEQYF
NA	TRBV5-1	NA	TRBJ1-1	TGCGCCAGCAGCTTAGGAGGTATGAACACTGAAGCTTTCTTT	CASSLGGMNTEAFF
TRBD2	TRBV7-6	NA	TRBJ2-7	TGTGCCAGCAGCCCGCAACGGACTAGCGGGAACTCCTACGAGCAGTACTTC	CASSPQRTSGNSYEQYF
NA	TRBV9	NA	TRBJ2-7	TGTGCCAGCAGCGTAGGGGATGGGGCTAGCGACTACGAGCAGTACTTC	CASSVGDGASDYEQYF
NA	TRBV2	NA	TRBJ1-5	TGTGCCAGCAGTGAGAGGGATAGCAATCAGCCCCAGCATTTT	CASSERDSNQPQHF
NA	TRBV15	NA	TRBJ2-7	TGTGCCACCAGCAGAGATAAACGAGGGTACGAGCAGTACTTC	CATSRDKRGYEQYF
TRBD1	TRBV7-2	NA	TRBJ2-7	TGTGCCAGCAGCAACCCGGGACAGGGATCCTCCTACGAGCAGTACTTC	CASSNPGQGSSYEQYF
TRBD2	TRBV27	once	TRBJ2-7	TGTGCCAGCAATTCCCTCCTGGGCGGGAGGGCAGGCGAGCAGTACTTC	CASNSLLGGRAGEQYF
NA	TRBV11-3	NA	TRBJ2-1	TGTGCCAGCAGCTTAGAGGGGGCGTCTAATGAGCAGTTCTTC	CASSLEGASNEQFF
TRBD1	TRBV9	NA	TRBJ2-1	TGTGCCAGCAGCCCAGCAGGGGGTAAGCAGTTCTTC	CASSPAGGKQFF
NA	TRBV9	NA	TRBJ1-1	TGTGCCAGCAGCGTAGACCAGGGGACCCAAGAAGCTTTCTTT	CASSVDQGTQEAFF
TRBD2	TRBV11-3	NA	TRBJ2-7	TGTGCCAGCAGCTCTCGTCGACTAGCGGGATACGAGCAGTACTTC	CASSSRRLAGYEQYF
TRBD1	TRBV28	NA	TRBJ1-2	TGTGCCAGCAGGGCCACAGGGGAGGACGGTGGCTACACCTTC	CASRATGEDGGYTF
TRBD1	TRBV7-9	NA	TRBJ1-2	TGTGCCAGCAGCTTAGATACAGGGGTGGCCTATGGCTACACCTTC	CASSLDTGVAYGYTF
NA	TRBV6-1	few	TRBJ2-2	TGTGCCAGCCGACAACTCGGGGACACCGGGGAGCTGTTTTTT	CASRQLGDTGELFF
NA	TRBV6-1	NA	TRBJ1-6	TGTGCCAGCACTGACCAGGACGGGAAGAATTCACCCCTCCACTTT	CASTDQDGKNSPLHF
TRBD2	TRBV9	NA	TRBJ2-7	TGTGCCAGCAGCGTAGGGGGAGGGACCGAGCAGTACTTC	CASSVGGGTEQYF
NA	TRBV6-1	NA	TRBJ1-1	TGTGCCAGCAGAACTGCAGGTGGCGCTGAAGCTTTCTTT	CASRTAGGAEAFF
NA	TRBV11-2	NA	TRBJ2-7	TGTGCCAGCAGCGCACAGGTAACGACCTACGAGCAGTACTTC	CASSAQVTTYEQYF
TRBD2	TRBV7-8	NA	TRBJ2-3	TGTGCCAGCAGCCGCCTAGCGGGAGATGGAGATACGCAGTATTTT	CASSRLAGDGDTQYF
TRBD1	TRBV4-2	few	TRBJ1-1	TGTGCCAGCAGCCCCGGACAGGAGGGGCCGAACACTGAAGCTTTCTTT	CASSPGQEGPNTEAFF
NA	TRBV5-5	NA	TRBJ2-7	TGTGCCAGCAGCCTCGGACAGTTGGCATCCTACGAGCAGTACTTC	CASSLGQLASYEQYF
TRBD1	TRBV7-9	few	TRBJ2-7	TGTGCCAGCAGCCTTCCGGGACAGCTCTACGAGCAGTACTTC	CASSLPGQLYEQYF
TRBD2	TRBV14	NA	TRBJ2-1	TGTGCCAGCAGACCTAGCGGGAGCCCCTACAATGAGCAGTTCTTC	CASRPSGSPYNEQFF
NA	TRBV7-9	NA	TRBJ2-1	TGTGCCAGCAGCTTAGGGACAGTTTACAATGAGCAGTTCTTC	CASSLGTVYNEQFF
TRBD2	TRBV5-8	NA	TRBJ2-7	TGTGCCAGCAGCCTCGGAGGAAGCGGGGGTCTCTACGAGCAGTACTTC	CASSLGGSGGLYEQYF